This TCR beta chain was found in a study of blood T cell repertoires in COVID-19. Residents of 24 US areas, aged about 18 to 95 years, made up the participants. Data came from immunoSEQ multiplex PCR; TCRdb stores just in-frame clones and leaves some out. The data contain over 300,000 clones, 70% to 90% of them singletons. Between the trimmed V and J ends, which lost 4 bases and 3 bases, there was a span of 17 bases. This CDR3 is 16 amino acids long. In germline, CDR1 is SGHTS, CDR2 YDEGEE. The chain carries TRBV5-8 and TRBJ1-3, with unresolved D. This clonotype was sampled from a woman aged 30 to 39 with acute COVID-19. Sequences were obtained from PBMCs or T cells enriched from blood (not recorded which). The CDR3 bases are TGTGCCAGCAGCCTTTTCTTCGTAGATGATGGAAACACCATATATTTT. The encoded protein is CASSLFFVDDGNTIYF.